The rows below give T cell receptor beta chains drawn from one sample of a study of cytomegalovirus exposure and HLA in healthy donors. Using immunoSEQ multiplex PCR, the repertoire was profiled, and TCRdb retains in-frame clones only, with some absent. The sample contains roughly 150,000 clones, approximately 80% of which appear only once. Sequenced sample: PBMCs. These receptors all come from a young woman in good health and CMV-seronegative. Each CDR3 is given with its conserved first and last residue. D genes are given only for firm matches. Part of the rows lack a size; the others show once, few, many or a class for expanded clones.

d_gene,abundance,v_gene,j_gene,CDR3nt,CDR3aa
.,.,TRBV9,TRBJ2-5,TGTGCCAGCAGCACCCGAAGCGTAACTGACCAAGAGACCCAGTACTTC,CASSTRSVTDQETQYF
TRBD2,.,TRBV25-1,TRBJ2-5,TGTGCCAGCAGTGAATATCGGCTAGCGGGAGGGCCGGGAGAGACCCAGTACTTC,CASSEYRLAGGPGETQYF
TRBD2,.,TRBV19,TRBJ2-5,TGTGCCAGTAGTACTCTAGCGGGGGTAGGGCAAGAGACCCAGTACTTC,CASSTLAGVGQETQYF
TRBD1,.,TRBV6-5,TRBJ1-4,TGTGCCAGCAGTTCAACTGGGACAGGGCGTGAAAAACTGTTTTTT,CASSSTGTGREKLFF
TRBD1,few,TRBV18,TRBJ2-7,TGTGCCAGCTCACCAGGGATAGGGACAGGGGGCACCTACGAGCAGTACTTC,CASSPGIGTGGTYEQYF
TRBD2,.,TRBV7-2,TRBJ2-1,TGTGCCAGTAAGTTTGGGCTAGCGGGAGTCGAGCAGTTCTTC,CASKFGLAGVEQFF
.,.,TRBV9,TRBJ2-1,TGTGCCAGCAGCGTAAGAATAGTTCAGGACAATGAGCAGTTCTTC,CASSVRIVQDNEQFF
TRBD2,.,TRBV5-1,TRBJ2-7,TGCGCCAGCAGCTTGGATAGCGGGGGCAACTACGAGCAGTACTTC,CASSLDSGGNYEQYF
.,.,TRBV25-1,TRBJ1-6,TGTGCCAGCAGTGAATGGGAGGATCCGGTGCGTGGTTCACCCCTCCACTTT,CASSEWEDPVRGSPLHF
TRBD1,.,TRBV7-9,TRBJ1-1,TGTGCCAGCAGCTTAGTCACATCCCGGGACAGGGGGCAAGTTGAAGCTTTCTTT,CASSLVTSRDRGQVEAFF
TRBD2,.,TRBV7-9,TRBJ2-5,TGTGCCAGCAGCCACCCCCCGGGACTAGAGGGGACCCAGTACTTC,CASSHPPGLEGTQYF
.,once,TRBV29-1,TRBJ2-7,TGCAGCGTTGTGAGGGCGGGCGTCGTTTACGAGCAGTACTTC,CSVVRAGVVYEQYF
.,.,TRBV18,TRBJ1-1,TGTGCCAGCTCACCCCTCGCCGAGTTGAACACTGAAGCTTTCTTT,CASSPLAELNTEAFF
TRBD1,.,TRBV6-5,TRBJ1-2,TGTGCCAGCAGACCGACAGGGAATAACTATGGCTACACCTTC,CASRPTGNNYGYTF
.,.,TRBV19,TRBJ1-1,TGTGCCAGTAGTAAGCGCCAGCTGAACACTGAAGCTTTCTTT,CASSKRQLNTEAFF
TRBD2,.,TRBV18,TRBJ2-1,TGTGCCAGCTCACCAAACCGGGCTAGCGGGGGCCAAAGTAACAATGAGCAGTTCTTC,CASSPNRASGGQSNNEQFF
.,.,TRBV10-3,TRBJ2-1,TGTGCCATCAGCCGACAGGGAGGTGGAAATGAGCAGTTCTTC,CAISRQGGGNEQFF
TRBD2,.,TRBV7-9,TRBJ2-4,TGTTCCAGCAGCCAAGATCTCGGGGGGAAAAACATTCAGTACTTC,CSSSQDLGGKNIQYF
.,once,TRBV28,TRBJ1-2,TGTGCCAGCAGTCCGACAGTCTATGGCTACACCTTC,CASSPTVYGYTF
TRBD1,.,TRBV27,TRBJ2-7,TGTGCCAGCAGTCCTTGGACAGGGGGCGAGTACGAGCAGTACTTC,CASSPWTGGEYEQYF
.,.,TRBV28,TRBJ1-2,TGTGCCAGCAGTTTATTCGAGGCCTATGGCTACACCTTC,CASSLFEAYGYTF
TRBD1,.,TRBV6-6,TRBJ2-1,TGTGCCAGCAGTGCCACCGGGACAGGGTCCTACAATGAGCAGTTCTTC,CASSATGTGSYNEQFF
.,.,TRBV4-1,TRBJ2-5,TGCGCCAGCAGCCAAGATTACGGGGGACAAGAGACCCAGTACTTC,CASSQDYGGQETQYF
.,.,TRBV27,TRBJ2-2,TGTGCCAGCCGCCCCCCAGCGAACACCGGGGAGCTGTTTTTT,CASRPPANTGELFF
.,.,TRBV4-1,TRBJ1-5,TGCGCCAGCAGCCAAGATGGTGGGGGGACCGTATACCAGCCCCAGCATTTT,CASSQDGGGTVYQPQHF
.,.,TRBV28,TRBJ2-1,TGTGCCAGCAGTCTCGGGAGATGGGAGGCCAATGAGCAGTTCTTC,CASSLGRWEANEQFF
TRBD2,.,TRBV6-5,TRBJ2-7,TGTGCCAGCACTAGCGGAGGAACCTTCTACGAGCAGTACTTC,CASTSGGTFYEQYF
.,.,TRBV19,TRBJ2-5,TGTGCCAGTAGTTCGACGGGACACTTCGGGACCCAGTACTTC,CASSSTGHFGTQYF
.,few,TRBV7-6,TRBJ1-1,TGTGCCAGCAGCTCTGGCGGGCAGCTGAACACTGAAGCTTTCTTT,CASSSGGQLNTEAFF
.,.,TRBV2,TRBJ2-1,TGTGCCAGCAGTGGCACCGGGACTCGAAGCTACAATGAGCAGTTCTTC,CASSGTGTRSYNEQFF
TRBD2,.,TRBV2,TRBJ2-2,TGCGCCAGCAGTGTGACTAGCGGGTTCGCGAACACCGGGGAGCTGTTTTTT,CASSVTSGFANTGELFF
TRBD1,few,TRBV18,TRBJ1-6,TGTGCCAGCTCCCGGGACAGGGGGAATTCACCCCTCCACTTT,CASSRDRGNSPLHF
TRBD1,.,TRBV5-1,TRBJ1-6,TGCGCCAGCAGCGGGACAGGAGGCAATAATTCACCCCTCCACTTT,CASSGTGGNNSPLHF
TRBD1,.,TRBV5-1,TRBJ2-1,TGCGCCAGCAGCTTGAGGGACAGGGGACAGGATAAGCAGTTCTTC,CASSLRDRGQDKQFF
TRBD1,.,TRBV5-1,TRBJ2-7,TGCGCCAGCAGCTTGCATACAGGGGATCTCTACGAGCAGTACTTC,CASSLHTGDLYEQYF
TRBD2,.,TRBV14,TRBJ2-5,TGTGCCAGCAGCCAAGATTGGGCTAGCGGGAGGAGGGAGACCCAGTACTTC,CASSQDWASGRRETQYF
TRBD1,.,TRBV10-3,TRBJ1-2,TGTGCCATCAGTGAATTAGAAGGGGGCGTGAGCTACACCTTC,CAISELEGGVSYTF